This T cell receptor beta chain was identified in a study of T cells in Graves' hyperthyroidism and ophthalmopathy. Only a few counts were recorded for this clonotype. What it recognizes is unknown. Regions amplified from RNA transcripts were the TCR beta CDR3 regions. With the HTBI primer set, the TCR CDR3 went through a first round of RT-PCR. TCRdb reanalysed the multiplex PCR reads using MiXCR and keeps one entry per CDR3 protein. The sample includes 550,000 to 800,000 distinct CDR3 sequences, over 15% seen only once; the top ten take roughly 8%. General study findings and limits: With a median lead of approximately six months before onset, the model predicted ophthalmopathy.

Trimming removed 4 bases from V and 0 bases from J, with 22 bases in between. The CDR3 length is 19 residues. Germline V gene lookup returns CDR1 MNHEY and CDR2 SVGEGT. The sequencing input was blood. The clonotype was recovered from a young man with Graves' hyperthyroidism. The rearrangement joins TRBV6-2 or TRBV6-3 to TRBJ1-5; a possible D gene is TRBD1 (5 bases). CDR3 loop: CASSFRDLIGENSNQPQHF. In DNA, the CDR3 is TGTGCCAGCAGTTTCCGGGACCTAATTGGCGAAAATAGCAATCAGCCCCAGCATTTT.